This T cell receptor (beta chain) was captured by sequencing in a study of blood T cell repertoires in COVID-19. Study context: Donors in the United States, Italy and Spain gave samples during acute or convalescent COVID-19. PBMCs, B-cell-depleted T cells, or T cells provided the cDNA or gDNA that made up the material.

V was clipped by 2 bases and J by 2 bases, with 23 bases between them. The germline V gene has CDR1 KGHSH and CDR2 LQKENI. The CDR3 loop spans 19 amino acids. In the study's own analysis: Reference gene primer amplification gave estimated nucleated cell counts. Only in-frame clones appear in the TCRdb table, and some are missing; sequencing was by immunoSEQ multiplex PCR. That table is the source of V, J and clone size, and D and trimming were worked out from the DNA. Of about 210,000 clones in the sample, around 80% were seen once. The chain links TRBV18 to TRBJ2-3; D possibly corresponds to TRBD2 (7 bases). Sequenced sample: peripheral blood. The receptor was derived from a man in his fifties or sixties with acute or convalescent COVID-19. CDR3 protein: CASSPTTPGGPGLTDTQYF. In DNA form, the CDR3 reads TGTGCCAGCTCACCAACAACTCCGGGGGGCCCCGGGCTCACAGATACGCAGTATTTT.